The clone carrying this T cell receptor beta chain was seen ten or more times. Its target is unknown. The sample comes from a study of T cell repertoires in cytomegalovirus infection. Study-level information: Newly reported HLA-C-restricted and thoroughly characterized HLA-B-restricted CMV epitopes were employed. CMV infection together with matching HLA type was indicated by public TCR beta signatures.

TCRdb independently ran MiXCR on the reads; one entry per CDR3 protein. Of approximately 770,000 distinct CDR3 sequences detected, about 27% appear once; the ten largest clones hold under 15%. Notes on the study in general: Across the ex vivo response, the dominant clonotypes were HLA-C-restricted CMV-specific TCR beta clonotypes. Cumulated frequencies of public TCR beta families served to identify carriers of CMV plus the relevant HLA.

The V end was cut by 6 bases, the J end by 7 bases, with 13 bases between. The CDR3 consists of 12 residues. The genes are TRBV12-3 or TRBV12-4 and TRBJ2-7; D is uncertain. This receptor was obtained from a human donor in good health (CMV status not recorded). Some clones in this sample may be carry-over from other donors' samples. Sequencing was performed on cultured CD8+ T cells from PBMCs, taken from culture after CMV antigen stimulation. In DNA form, the CDR3 reads TGTGCCAGCAGCCTTACAATACGTGAGCAGTACTTC. It specifies CASSLTIREQYF.